Listed below are T cell receptor beta chains from one sample, sequenced in a study of blood T cell repertoires in COVID-19. Sequencing used immunoSEQ multiplex PCR; TCRdb keeps in-frame clones, though not all of them. The data show roughly 150,000 clones, with roughly 80% seen just once and roughly 5.7% held by the top ten. Material: PBMCs or T cells enriched from blood (not recorded which). These receptors were taken from a woman between 40 and 50 years old with acute COVID-19. The CDR3 runs from the conserved cysteine through the conserved F or W. The D gene is left open where the match is weak. Expanded clones are given a class, and other clones once, few, many or no size at all.

d_gene: NA; j_gene: TRBJ1-2; v_gene: TRBV29-1; abundance: NA; CDR3aa: CSVGRGTGGYTF; CDR3nt: TGCAGCGTTGGAAGGGGGACGGGTGGCTACACCTTC
d_gene: TRBD1; j_gene: TRBJ1-1; v_gene: TRBV2; abundance: NA; CDR3aa: CASSVARGLTEAFF; CDR3nt: TGTGCCAGCAGTGTGGCCAGGGGGCTGACTGAAGCTTTCTTT
d_gene: TRBD2; j_gene: TRBJ2-1; v_gene: TRBV3-1/TRBV3-2; abundance: NA; CDR3aa: CASSQESRLAGGNEQFF; CDR3nt: TGTGCCAGCAGCCAAGAGAGCAGACTAGCGGGAGGCAATGAGCAGTTCTTC
d_gene: TRBD2; j_gene: TRBJ2-1; v_gene: TRBV2; abundance: NA; CDR3aa: CASSPLSGLALHNEQFF; CDR3nt: TGTGCCAGCAGCCCTCTCTCGGGACTAGCGCTTCACAATGAGCAGTTCTTC
d_gene: NA; j_gene: TRBJ2-7; v_gene: TRBV4-1; abundance: once; CDR3aa: CASSQGPRVPEQYF; CDR3nt: TGCGCCAGCAGCCAAGGCCCCCGGGTCCCCGAGCAGTACTTC
d_gene: NA; j_gene: TRBJ1-6; v_gene: TRBV14; abundance: NA; CDR3aa: CASSPTYNSPLHF; CDR3nt: TGTGCCAGCAGCCCCACTTATAATTCACCCCTCCACTTT
d_gene: TRBD1; j_gene: TRBJ2-5; v_gene: TRBV25-1; abundance: NA; CDR3aa: CASSEVDRVGETQYF; CDR3nt: TGTGCCAGCAGTGAAGTGGACAGGGTCGGAGAGACCCAGTACTTC
d_gene: NA; j_gene: TRBJ1-2; v_gene: TRBV27; abundance: NA; CDR3aa: CASSPGTSPNYGYTF; CDR3nt: TGTGCCAGCAGCCCCGGGACTTCCCCTAACTATGGCTACACCTTC
d_gene: NA; j_gene: TRBJ1-1; v_gene: TRBV12-3/TRBV12-4; abundance: few; CDR3aa: CASSPRQDTEAFF; CDR3nt: TGTGCCAGCAGTCCCCGACAGGACACTGAAGCTTTCTTT
d_gene: TRBD2; j_gene: TRBJ2-3; v_gene: TRBV5-1; abundance: NA; CDR3aa: CASSLRTSGSSDTQYF; CDR3nt: TGCGCCAGCAGCTTGCGTACTAGCGGGAGTTCAGATACGCAGTATTTT
d_gene: NA; j_gene: TRBJ1-1; v_gene: TRBV27; abundance: NA; CDR3aa: CASSPARGFQGNTEAFF; CDR3nt: TGTGCCAGCAGTCCCGCCAGGGGTTTTCAAGGGAACACTGAAGCTTTCTTT
d_gene: NA; j_gene: TRBJ1-2; v_gene: TRBV19; abundance: NA; CDR3aa: CASSQVMRGYTF; CDR3nt: TGTGCCAGTAGTCAAGTCATGCGCGGCTACACCTTC
d_gene: TRBD1; j_gene: TRBJ1-2; v_gene: TRBV2; abundance: NA; CDR3aa: CASSGTGYYGYTF; CDR3nt: TGTGCCAGCAGTGGGACAGGGTACTATGGCTACACCTTC
d_gene: TRBD1; j_gene: TRBJ1-3; v_gene: TRBV6-6; abundance: NA; CDR3aa: CASSDRDGNTIYF; CDR3nt: TGTGCCAGCAGTGACAGGGATGGAAACACCATATATTTT
d_gene: NA; j_gene: TRBJ2-5; v_gene: TRBV2; abundance: NA; CDR3aa: CSQGGGRRGETQYF; CDR3nt: TGTTCGCAGGGGGGCGGGAGGAGAGGAGAGACCCAGTACTTC
d_gene: NA; j_gene: TRBJ1-1; v_gene: TRBV7-2; abundance: NA; CDR3aa: CASSLVGENTEAFF; CDR3nt: TGTGCCAGCAGCTTAGTGGGAGAGAACACTGAAGCTTTCTTT
d_gene: NA; j_gene: TRBJ2-7; v_gene: TRBV5-5; abundance: NA; CDR3aa: CASSGTSTTYEQYF; CDR3nt: TGTGCCAGCAGTGGCACTAGTACAACCTACGAGCAGTACTTC
d_gene: TRBD1; j_gene: TRBJ1-1; v_gene: TRBV7-9; abundance: NA; CDR3aa: CASSAAYGQGTSEAFF; CDR3nt: TGTGCCAGCAGCGCAGCCTACGGACAGGGTACGTCTGAAGCTTTCTTT
d_gene: TRBD2; j_gene: TRBJ2-1; v_gene: TRBV6-6; abundance: few; CDR3aa: CASTAGLADLNEQFF; CDR3nt: TGTGCCAGCACCGCGGGACTAGCGGACCTCAATGAGCAGTTCTTC
d_gene: TRBD1; j_gene: TRBJ1-4; v_gene: TRBV4-1; abundance: NA; CDR3aa: CASSQAGTGGSNEKLFF; CDR3nt: TGCGCCAGCAGCCAAGCCGGGACAGGGGGCTCTAATGAAAAACTGTTTTTT